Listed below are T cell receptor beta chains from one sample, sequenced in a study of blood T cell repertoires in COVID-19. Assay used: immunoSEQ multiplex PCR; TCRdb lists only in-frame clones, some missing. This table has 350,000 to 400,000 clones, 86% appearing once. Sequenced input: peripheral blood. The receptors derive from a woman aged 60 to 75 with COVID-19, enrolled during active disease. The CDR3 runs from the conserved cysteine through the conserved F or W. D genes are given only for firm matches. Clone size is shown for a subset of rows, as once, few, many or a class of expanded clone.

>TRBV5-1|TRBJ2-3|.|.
CASKPVGMSTDTQYF
TGCGCCAGCAAACCCGTCGGGATGAGCACAGATACGCAGTATTTT
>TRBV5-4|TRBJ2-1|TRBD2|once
CASSPPTFRGGLDEQFF
TGTGCCAGCAGCCCTCCAACTTTTCGGGGGGGCCTCGATGAGCAGTTCTTC
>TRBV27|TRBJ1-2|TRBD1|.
CASRPTGGQVYGYTF
TGTGCCAGCAGACCGACAGGGGGCCAAGTCTATGGCTACACCTTC
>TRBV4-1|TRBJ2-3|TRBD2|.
CASSQAPGLLADTQYF
TGCGCCAGCAGCCAAGCGCCGGGACTACTCGCAGATACGCAGTATTTT
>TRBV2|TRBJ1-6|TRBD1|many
CASTEDRAYNSPLHF
TGTGCCAGCACCGAGGACAGGGCGTACAATTCACCCCTCCACTTT
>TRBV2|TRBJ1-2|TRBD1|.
CASRRSGTEYGYTF
TGTGCCAGCAGACGCTCCGGGACAGAATATGGCTACACCTTC
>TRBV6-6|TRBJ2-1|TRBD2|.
CASTPWAGVRNEQFF
TGTGCCAGCACCCCCTGGGCGGGGGTCCGCAATGAGCAGTTCTTC
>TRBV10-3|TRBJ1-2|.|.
CAIQPGQRRDDGYTF
TGTGCCATCCAACCGGGACAAAGAAGGGATGATGGCTACACCTTC
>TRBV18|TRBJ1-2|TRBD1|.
CASLNQGQGLNYGYTF
TGTGCCAGCCTGAACCAGGGACAGGGACTCAACTATGGCTACACCTTC
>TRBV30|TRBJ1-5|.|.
CAWRVGALSNQPQHF
TGTGCCTGGAGAGTGGGGGCTCTGAGCAATCAGCCCCAGCATTTT
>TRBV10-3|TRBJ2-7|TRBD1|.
CAISTGAYEQYF
TGTGCCATTTCGACAGGGGCCTACGAGCAGTACTTC
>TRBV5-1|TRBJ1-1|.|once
CATGEGNTEAFF
TGCGCCACTGGGGAGGGGAACACTGAAGCTTTCTTT
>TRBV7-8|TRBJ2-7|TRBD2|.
CASSWGASGVLDEQYF
TGTGCCAGCAGCTGGGGGGCTAGCGGGGTTCTGGACGAGCAGTACTTC
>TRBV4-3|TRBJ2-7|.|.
CASSQDARTGTYEQYF
TGCGCCAGCAGCCAAGATGCTCGAACAGGTACCTACGAGCAGTACTTC
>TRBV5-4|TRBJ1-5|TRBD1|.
CASSHDGQGGNQPQHF
TGTGCCAGCAGCCATGATGGACAGGGTGGCAATCAGCCCCAGCATTTT
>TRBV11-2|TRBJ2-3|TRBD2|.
CASRGLAAFTSTDTQYF
TGTGCCAGCAGGGGACTAGCGGCCTTTACTAGCACAGATACGCAGTATTTT
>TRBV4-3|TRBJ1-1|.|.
CASSQDRRQEAFF
TGCGCCAGCAGCCAAGATCGGCGGCAGGAAGCTTTCTTT
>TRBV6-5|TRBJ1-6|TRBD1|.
CASVDRGQSPLHF
TGTGCCAGTGTGGACAGGGGGCAATCACCCCTCCACTTT
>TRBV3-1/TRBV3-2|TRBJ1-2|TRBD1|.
CASTLQGANYGYTF
TGTGCCAGCACCCTTCAGGGGGCTAACTATGGCTACACCTTC
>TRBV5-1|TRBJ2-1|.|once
CASSLMGGGVYNEQFF
TGCGCCAGCAGCTTGATGGGTGGCGGGGTGTACAATGAGCAGTTCTTC
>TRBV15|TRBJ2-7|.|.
CATSRDRGHEQYF
TGTGCCACCAGCAGAGATCGTGGGCACGAGCAGTACTTC
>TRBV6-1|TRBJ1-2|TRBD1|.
CASSESRGPLEYYGYTF
TGTGCCAGCAGTGAAAGCAGGGGGCCACTCGAGTACTATGGCTACACCTTC
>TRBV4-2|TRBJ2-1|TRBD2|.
CASSPTERLAGGMNEQFF
TGTGCCAGCAGCCCAACTGAACGACTAGCGGGGGGGATGAATGAGCAGTTCTTC
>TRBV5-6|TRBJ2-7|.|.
CASSSLYEQYF
TGTGCCAGCAGCTCCCTATACGAGCAGTACTTC
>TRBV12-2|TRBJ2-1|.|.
CASRLGTSGGVGNEQFF
TGTGCAAGTCGCCTCGGGACTAGCGGGGGGGTAGGAAATGAGCAGTTCTTC
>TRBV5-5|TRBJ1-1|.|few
CASSQTAMNTEAFF
TGTGCCAGCAGTCAAACTGCCATGAACACTGAAGCTTTCTTT
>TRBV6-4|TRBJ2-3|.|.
CASSPGVTTDTQYF
TGTGCCAGCAGTCCAGGGGTCACCACAGATACGCAGTATTTT
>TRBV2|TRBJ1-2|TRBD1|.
CASSEDRVPFYGYTF
TGTGCCAGCAGTGAGGACAGGGTTCCCTTCTATGGCTACACCTTC
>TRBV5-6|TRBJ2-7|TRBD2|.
CASSLRSGRADEQYF
TGTGCCAGCAGCTTACGGTCTGGGAGGGCGGACGAGCAGTACTTC
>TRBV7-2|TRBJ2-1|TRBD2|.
CASSPEGLAGFSYNEQFF
TGTGCCAGCAGCCCAGAGGGACTAGCGGGGTTCTCCTACAATGAGCAGTTCTTC
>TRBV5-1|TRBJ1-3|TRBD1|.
CASSSQTGVSGNTIYF
TGCGCCAGCAGCTCCCAAACAGGGGTCTCTGGAAACACCATATATTTT
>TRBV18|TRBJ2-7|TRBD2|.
CASSPGRTYEQYF
TGTGCCAGCTCACCCGGGAGGACCTACGAGCAGTACTTC
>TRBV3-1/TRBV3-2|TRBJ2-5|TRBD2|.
CASSQEGGSETQYF
TGTGCCAGCAGCCAAGAGGGGGGGTCAGAGACCCAGTACTTC
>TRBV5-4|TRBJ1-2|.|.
CASSLRPGEPNYGYTF
TGTGCCAGCAGCTTGCGTCCAGGGGAACCTAACTATGGCTACACCTTC
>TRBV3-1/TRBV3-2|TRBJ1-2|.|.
CASSQDRDTYGYTF
TGTGCCAGCAGCCAAGATCGGGACACCTATGGCTACACCTTC
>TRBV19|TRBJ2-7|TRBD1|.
CASTPRDSPDEQYF
TGTGCCAGTACCCCTCGGGACAGTCCGGACGAGCAGTACTTC
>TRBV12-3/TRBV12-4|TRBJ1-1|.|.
CASSPGGVTEAFF
TGTGCCAGCAGCCCGGGAGGGGTCACTGAAGCTTTCTTT
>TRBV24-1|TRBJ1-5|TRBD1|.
CATSDSAKGAKPQHF
TGTGCCACCAGTGATTCCGCAAAGGGGGCAAAGCCCCAGCATTTT
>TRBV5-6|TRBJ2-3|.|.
CASSSGTVYTQYF
TGTGCCAGCAGCTCGGGGACTGTCTATACGCAGTATTTT
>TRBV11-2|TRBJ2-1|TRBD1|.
CASSTQGATEQFF
TGTGCCAGCAGCACACAGGGGGCCACTGAGCAGTTCTTC
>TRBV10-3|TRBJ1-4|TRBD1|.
CAISDPGQGGEKLFF
TGTGCCATCAGTGATCCGGGACAGGGGGGCGAAAAACTGTTTTTT
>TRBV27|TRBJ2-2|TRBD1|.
CASRTQNGQDGELFF
TGTGCCAGCAGGACACAGAACGGACAGGACGGGGAGCTGTTTTTT
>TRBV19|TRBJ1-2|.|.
CASRSSVGLYGYTF
TGTGCCAGTAGGAGCTCCGTAGGACTCTATGGCTACACCTTC
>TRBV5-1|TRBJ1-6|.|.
CASSLQGGNNSPLHF
TGCGCCAGCAGCTTGCAGGGTGGAAATAATTCACCCCTCCACTTT
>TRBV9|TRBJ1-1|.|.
CASSVGPGNTEAFF
TGTGCCAGCAGCGTAGGCCCGGGGAACACTGAAGCTTTCTTT
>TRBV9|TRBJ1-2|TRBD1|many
CASSVDSAGGYGYTF
TGTGCCAGCAGCGTAGATTCGGCAGGGGGCTATGGCTACACCTTC
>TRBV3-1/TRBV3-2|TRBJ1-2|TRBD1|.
CASSQDRPRGEVSYGYTF
TGTGCCAGCAGCCAAGATAGGCCCAGGGGGGAAGTGAGCTATGGCTACACCTTC
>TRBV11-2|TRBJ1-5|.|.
CASSSRVDQPQHF
TGTGCCAGCAGCTCCCGGGTGGATCAGCCCCAGCATTTT
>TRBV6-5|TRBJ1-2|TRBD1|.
CASSRQGRDGYTF
TGTGCCAGCAGTCGACAGGGAAGGGATGGCTACACCTTC
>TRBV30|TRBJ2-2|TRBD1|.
CAWSVPGGIGELFF
TGTGCCTGGAGTGTACCAGGGGGCATCGGGGAGCTGTTTTTT